Each of the 20 T cell receptor beta chains below was sequenced from the same sample in a study of cytomegalovirus exposure and HLA in healthy donors. The PCR used 60 Vbeta and 13 Jbeta primers. Profiling relied on immunoSEQ multiplex PCR, and the TCRdb table lists in-frame clones only, not all of them. The table includes about 87,000 clones, about four fifths detected once. The sequenced sample was PBMCs. Receptors originate from a woman aged 40 to 50 in good health and CMV-seronegative.

The V gene is TRBV28, the J gene TRBJ1-4; D is ambiguous. Trimming stripped 3 bases from V and 14 bases from J, with 16 bases between. The CDR3 has 13 residues. CDR1 is MDHEN, CDR2 SYDVKM, per germline. The CDR3 sequence is CASSFPDSPGLFF. The CDR3 DNA reads TGTGCCAGCAGTTTCCCGGACTCCCCGGGGCTGTTTTTT.

The rearrangement links TRBV5-6 to TRBJ1-1; the D gene is possibly TRBD1 (5 bases). The CDR3 has 16 amino acids. In germline, CDR1 is SGHDT, CDR2 YYEEEE. Trimming pared 4 bases from V and 0 bases from J, leaving 16 bases between. CDR3 nucleotides: TGTGCCAGCAGCCCCCTAGGTGCAGGGATGAACACTGAAGCTTTCTTT. Its protein product is CASSPLGAGMNTEAFF. Filled out from reference TRBV5-6 and TRBJ1-1, the complete variable domain reads DAGVTQSPTHLIKTRGQQVTLRCSPKSGHDTVSWYQQALGQGPQFIFQYYEEEERQRGNFPDRFSGHQFPNYSSELNVNALLLGDSALYLCASSPLGAGMNTEAFFGQGTRLTVV.

The chain carries TRBV7-2 and TRBJ1-2; TRBD1 matches at 9 bases. With V trimmed by 7 bases and J by 1 base, 4 bases remained unmatched. This CDR3 has 14 residues. The germline CDR1 and CDR2 sequences are SGHTA and FQGNSA. CDR3 in amino acids: CASIGQGHNYGYTF. CDR3 nucleotides: TGTGCCAGCATTGGACAGGGGCATAACTATGGCTACACCTTC.

The chain joins TRBV5-5 to TRBJ1-2; tentatively, D is TRBD1 (5 bases). The V gene's germline CDR1 is SGHKS and CDR2 YYEKEE (reference sequence). This CDR3 spans 12 amino acids. V lost 8 bases, J lost 2 bases, and 10 bases lay in between. CDR3 nucleotides: TGTGCCAGTTCGTGGACAAACTATGGCTACACCTTC. Protein product: CASSWTNYGYTF.

The rearrangement uses TRBV19 and TRBJ1-6; TRBD1 matches 10 bases. V lost 5 bases to trimming and J lost 14 bases; unmatched junction nucleotides: 12. The length of the CDR3 is 15 residues. The germline V gene has CDR1 LNHDA and CDR2 SQIVND (reference sequence). Here the CDR3 reads CASSLEGQGRQALHF. The CDR3 DNA sequence: TGTGCCAGTAGTCTGGAGGGACAGGGGAGGCAGGCCCTCCACTTT. Drawing the rest from reference TRBV19 and TRBJ1-6, the complete variable domain is DGGITQSPKYLFRKEGQNVTLSCEQNLNHDAMYWYRQDPGQGLRLIYYSQIVNDFQKGDIAEGYSVSREKKESFPLTVTSAQKNPTAFYLCASSLEGQGRQALHFGNGTRLTVT.

This clone was seen a handful of times. The chain carries TRBV4-2 and TRBJ2-1; 9 positions agree with TRBD2. The CDR3 sequence is 16 residues long. CDR1 and CDR2 (germline): LGHNA, YNFKEQ. V lost 1 base, J lost 5 bases, and 6 bases stayed unmatched. CDR3 nucleotide sequence: TGTGCCAGCAGCCAAGGAGCGGGGGGATCCGACAATGAGCAGTTCTTC. The encoded protein is CASSQGAGGSDNEQFF.

This CDR3 is CASRSGTGAYEQYF. The CDR3 region has the DNA TGTGCCAGCAGGTCCGGGACAGGGGCTTACGAGCAGTACTTC. This chain connects TRBV28 to TRBJ2-7; the match to TRBD1 covers 10 bases. Germline loops: CDR1 MDHEN, CDR2 SYDVKM. V trimming: 6 bases; J trimming: 4 bases; junction bases outside the gene matches: 6. This CDR3 contains 14 residues. The full variable domain, with the rest looked up from reference TRBV28 and TRBJ2-7, is DVKVTQSSRYLVKRTGEKVFLECVQDMDHENMFWYRQDPGLGLRLIYFSYDVKMKEKGDIPEGYSVSREKKERFSLILESASTNQTSMYLCASRSGTGAYEQYFGPGTRLTVT.

The CDR3 DNA sequence: TGTGCCAGCAGTGTAGCGGGTGGAGTGTACGAGCAGTACTTC. Translated, it gives CASSVAGGVYEQYF. This chain uses TRBV27 with TRBJ2-7; 7 positions match TRBD2. Germline V gene sequence: CDR1 MNHEY, CDR2 SMNVEV (reference sequence). Losses at the gene ends were 5 bases for V and 4 bases for J; bases not matched to a gene: 8. The CDR3 has 14 residues.

The chain has TRBV6-5 and TRBJ1-6; 9 bases are shared with TRBD1. The germline V gene encodes CDR1 MNHEY and CDR2 SVGAGI. The CDR3 has 15 residues. V was clipped by 5 bases and J by 7 bases; unmatched bases: 6. The CDR3 region has the DNA TGTGCCAGCAGTCTACAGGGGGCTCAAAATTCACCCCTCCACTTT. This translates into CASSLQGAQNSPLHF.

This chain connects TRBV19 to TRBJ2-7, with 9 nucleotides matching TRBD2. The trim removed 2 bases at V and 2 bases at J, leaving 4 bases unmatched. The CDR3 extends over 15 amino acids. Germline CDR1 reads LNHDA; CDR2 reads SQIVND (reference sequence). The CDR3 sequence is CASSISASGAYEQYF. In DNA, the CDR3 is TGTGCCAGTAGTATATCGGCTAGCGGGGCCTACGAGCAGTACTTC.

This clone is a singleton in its sample. V and J are TRBV7-3 and TRBJ2-3; D is undetermined. V was cut by 5 bases and J by 0 bases, with 12 bases left in between. Looked up from germline, CDR1 is SGHTA and CDR2 is FQGTGA. The CDR3 extends over 15 amino acids. CDR3 in DNA: TGTGCCAGCAGCCGAGACACCTCTAGCACAGATACGCAGTATTTT. Its protein product is CASSRDTSSTDTQYF.

The chain has TRBV5-1 and TRBJ2-5, with 11 bases lining up with TRBD1. The CDR3 totals 14 residues. Germline values: CDR1 SGHRS, CDR2 YFSETQ. J gave up 3 bases and V 4 bases, and 2 bases lay outside the gene matches. The DNA of the CDR3 is TGCGCCAGCAGCATGGGACAGGGGGAAGAGACCCAGTACTTC. As protein: CASSMGQGEETQYF.

This clone was recorded once. At one end, the junction sequence differs from germline, possibly due to a read error. This chain's CDR3 is CASSLGDRVGSPLNF. Written as DNA, the CDR3 is TGCGCCAGCAGCTTAGGGGACAGGGTAGGTTCACCCCTCAACTTT. This chain links TRBV5-1 with TRBJ1-6; 9 bases line up with TRBD1. The germline V gene has CDR1 SGHRS and CDR2 YFSETQ. The CDR3 has 15 residues. Supplemented by reference TRBV5-1 and TRBJ1-6, the full variable domain reads KAGVTQTPRYLIKTRGQQVTLSCSPISGHRSVSWYQQTPGQGLQFLFEYFSETQRNKGNFPGRFSGRQFSNSRSEMNVSTLELGDSALYLCASSLGDRVGSPLNFGNGTRLTVT.

The genes are TRBV13 and TRBJ1-3; no clear D. Trimming pared 3 bases from V and 0 bases from J, leaving 9 bases between. CDR3 size: 15 residues. Germline CDR1 and CDR2: PRHDT and FYEKMQ (reference sequence). The CDR3 reads CASSLGVRSGNTIYF. As DNA, the CDR3 is TGTGCCAGCAGCTTGGGAGTCCGCTCTGGAAACACCATATATTTT. The variable domain in full, completed from reference TRBV13 and TRBJ1-3, reads AAGVIQSPRHLIKEKRETATLKCYPIPRHDTVYWYQQGPGQDPQFLISFYEKMQSDKGSIPDRFSAQQFSDYHSELNMSSLELGDSALYFCASSLGVRSGNTIYFGEGSWLTVV.

V is TRBV7-6 and J is TRBJ2-1; 10 positions match TRBD2. V shed 5 bases and J 4 bases; nucleotides not matched to a gene: 8. CDR1 SGHVS and CDR2 FNYEAQ come from the germline V gene. CDR3 length: 16 amino acids. CDR3 sequence (DNA): TGTGCCAGCAGCGGGACTAGCGTCTTTCTATACAATGAGCAGTTCTTC. Amino acids: CASSGTSVFLYNEQFF.

The chain couples TRBV5-5 to TRBJ1-5; unclear D gene. With 0 bases removed from V and 9 bases from J, the gap between germline ends came to 13 bases. The CDR3 covers 14 residues. Germline V lookup: CDR1 SGHKS, CDR2 YYEKEE (reference sequence). The CDR3 DNA is TGTGCCAGCAGCTTGGAGTCGAGTGCCGGGCCCCAGCATTTT. Translation: CASSLESSAGPQHF.

This clone was seen a single time. This sequence joins TRBV4-2 and TRBJ2-7; maybe TRBD2 (8 bases). The germline CDR1 and CDR2 sequences are LGHNA and YNFKEQ. The CDR3 runs to 19 residues. V shed 0 bases and J shed 2 bases, with 23 bases lying between them. Written as DNA, the CDR3 is TGTGCCAGCAGCCAAGATTATGGAGGGGGCGGGGGGCCCCCCTACGAGCAGTACTTC. Protein: CASSQDYGGGGGPPYEQYF.

The V and J genes are TRBV5-4 and TRBJ1-6; the D is unclear. This CDR3 comprises 15 residues. Per germline, CDR1 SGHNT and CDR2 YYREEE (reference sequence). The V gene lost 4 bases and the J gene lost 8 bases, with 16 bases spanning the gap. CDR3 DNA sequence: TGTGCCAGCAGCACCGCGGCGGATCGGGATTCACCCCTCCACTTT. Translation: CASSTAADRDSPLHF.

The chain joins TRBV15 to TRBJ1-6; 11 nucleotides match TRBD1. Per the germline V gene, CDR1 is LNHNV and CDR2 is YYDKDF (reference sequence). This CDR3 comprises 17 residues. With 0 bases clipped from V and 9 bases from J, the junction kept 7 bases outside the gene matches. This chain's CDR3 is CATSRDTAGTGGSPLHF. The CDR3 region has the DNA TGTGCCACCAGCAGAGATACTGCGGGGACAGGGGGTTCACCCCTCCACTTT.

This clone appeared once. The J gene is TRBJ2-2, the V gene TRBV11-1; the match to TRBD1 covers 7 bases. Looked up from germline, CDR1 is SGHAT and CDR2 is FQDESV (reference sequence). The CDR3 is made up of 15 amino acids. The V segment lost 6 bases and the J segment 0 bases; nucleotides outside the gene matches: 4. For the CDR3, the DNA is TGTGCCAGCAGGACCACAGGGGCGAACACCGGGGAGCTGTTTTTT. Translating gives CASRTTGANTGELFF.